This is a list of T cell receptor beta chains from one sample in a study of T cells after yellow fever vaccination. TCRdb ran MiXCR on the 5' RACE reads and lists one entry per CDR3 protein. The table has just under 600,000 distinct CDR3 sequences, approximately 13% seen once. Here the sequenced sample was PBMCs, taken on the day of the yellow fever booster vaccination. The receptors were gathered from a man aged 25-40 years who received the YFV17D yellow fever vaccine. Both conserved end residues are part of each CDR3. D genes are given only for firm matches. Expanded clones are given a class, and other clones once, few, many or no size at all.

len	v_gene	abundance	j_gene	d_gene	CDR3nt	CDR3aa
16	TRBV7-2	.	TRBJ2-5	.	TGTGCCAGCAGCTTAGTGCAGAGCCGGGGCGGGGAGACCCAGTACTTC	CASSLVQSRGGETQYF
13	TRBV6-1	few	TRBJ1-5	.	TGTGCCAGCAGTGTACATAGCAATCAGCCCCAGCATTTT	CASSVHSNQPQHF
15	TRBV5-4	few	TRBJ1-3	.	TGTGCCAGCAGCCAATACCCGGAGTCTGGAAACACCATATATTTT	CASSQYPESGNTIYF
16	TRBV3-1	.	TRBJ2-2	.	TGTGCCAGCAGCCAACGAACGGACTTAAGGGCCGGGGAGCTGTTTTTT	CASSQRTDLRAGELFF
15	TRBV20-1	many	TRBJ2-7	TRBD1	TGCAGTGCTCGCCCCCTTGAGACAGGGACGTACGAGCAGTACTTC	CSARPLETGTYEQYF
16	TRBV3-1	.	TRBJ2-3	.	TGTGCCAGCAGCCAAGGCCCCCAACTCCACACAGATACGCAGTATTTT	CASSQGPQLHTDTQYF
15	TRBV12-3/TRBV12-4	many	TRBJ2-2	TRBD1	TGTGCCAGCAGATCTCAGGGGGCTGGCACCGGGGAGCTGTTTTTT	CASRSQGAGTGELFF
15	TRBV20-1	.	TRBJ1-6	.	TGCAGTGCTAGGGGATCTGACAGGTCAAATTCACCCCTCCACTTT	CSARGSDRSNSPLHF
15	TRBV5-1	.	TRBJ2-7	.	TGCGCCAGCAGCTTGAACAGCATAGTTAACTACGAGCAGTACTTC	CASSLNSIVNYEQYF
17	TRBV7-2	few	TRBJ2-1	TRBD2	TGTGCCAGCAGATTACAACCTACGGGGCTAGCGGACAATGAGCAGTTCTTC	CASRLQPTGLADNEQFF
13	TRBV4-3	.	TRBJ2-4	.	TGCGCCAGCAGCCAAGATCTGGTAAACATTCAGTACTTC	CASSQDLVNIQYF
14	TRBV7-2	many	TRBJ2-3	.	TGTGCCAGCAGACGTTCCCCTAGCACAGATACGCAGTATTTT	CASRRSPSTDTQYF
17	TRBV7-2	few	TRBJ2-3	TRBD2	TGTGCCAGCAGCACCGGGACTAGCAGTGAGGCCGGAGATACGCAGTATTTT	CASSTGTSSEAGDTQYF
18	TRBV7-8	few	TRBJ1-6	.	TGTGCCAGCAGCTTAGCGCTCGGGAAGAGCTCCTATAATTCACCCCTCCACTTT	CASSLALGKSSYNSPLHF
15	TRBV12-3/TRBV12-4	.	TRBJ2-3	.	TGTGCCAGCGCTGGTGGGCAAGCGTACACAGATACGCAGTATTTT	CASAGGQAYTDTQYF
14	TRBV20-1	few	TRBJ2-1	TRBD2	TGCAGTGCCAAGGTCCTAGCGGAATACAATGAGCAGTTCTTC	CSAKVLAEYNEQFF
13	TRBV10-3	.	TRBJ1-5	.	TGTGCCATCAGAGATGGAAACAATCAGCCCCAGCATTTT	CAIRDGNNQPQHF
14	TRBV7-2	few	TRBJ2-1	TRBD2	TGTGCCAGCAGCTTAGTACTAGCGGGAGATGAGCAGTTCTTC	CASSLVLAGDEQFF
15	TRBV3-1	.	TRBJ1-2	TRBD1	TGTGCCAGCAGCCGCAGGGGGACTATCGACTATGGCTACACCTTC	CASSRRGTIDYGYTF
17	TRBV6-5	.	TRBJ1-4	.	TGTGCCAGCAGAGTGTTTCCCGGGGGGGGGCGGCTTGAAAAACTGTTTTTT	CASRVFPGGGRLEKLFF
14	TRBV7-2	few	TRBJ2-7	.	TGTGCCAGCAGCTTGGTGTCGGGCGCCTACGAGCAGTACTTC	CASSLVSGAYEQYF
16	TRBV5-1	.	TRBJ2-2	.	TGCGCCAGCAGCTTGGCGGGCCAGGTTAACACCGGGGAGCTGTTTTTT	CASSLAGQVNTGELFF
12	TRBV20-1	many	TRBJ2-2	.	TGCAGTGCTAGTCAGGTCGGCGGGGAGCTGTTTTTT	CSASQVGGELFF
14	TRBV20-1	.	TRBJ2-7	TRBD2	TGCAGTGCAAGACTAGCACCTGCATCCTACGAGCAGTACTTC	CSARLAPASYEQYF
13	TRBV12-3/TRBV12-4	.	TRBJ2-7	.	TGTGCCAGCAGTTTAGGAGGGTTGGACGAGCAGTACTTC	CASSLGGLDEQYF
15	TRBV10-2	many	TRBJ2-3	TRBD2	TGCGCCAGCAGACTAGCGACTAGGGGCACAGATACGCAGTATTTT	CASRLATRGTDTQYF
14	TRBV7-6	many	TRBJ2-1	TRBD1	TGTGCCAGCAGCTTAGATGTAGGGGGCACTGAGCAGTTCTTC	CASSLDVGGTEQFF
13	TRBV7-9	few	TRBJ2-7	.	TGTGCCAGCAGCATGGGGGGTTCCTACGAGCAGTACTTC	CASSMGGSYEQYF
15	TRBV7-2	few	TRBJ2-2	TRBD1	TGTGCCAGCAGAGCGGACAGGGCAGGCCACGGGGAGCTGTTTTTT	CASRADRAGHGELFF
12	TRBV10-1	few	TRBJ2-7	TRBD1	TGCGCCAGTCCTGCGACAGGGTTTAAGCAGTACTTC	CASPATGFKQYF
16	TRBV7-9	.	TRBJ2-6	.	TGTGCCAGCAGCAGGTTCACTAGTCCCGGGGCCAACGTCCTGACTTTC	CASSRFTSPGANVLTF
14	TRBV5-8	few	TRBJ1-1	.	TGTGCCAGCAGCCTGAGGGCGTTTAACACTGAAGCTTTCTTT	CASSLRAFNTEAFF
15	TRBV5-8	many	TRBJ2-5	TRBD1	TGTGCCAGCTTGCGCAGGGGGCCCCAACAAGAGACCCAGTACTTC	CASLRRGPQQETQYF
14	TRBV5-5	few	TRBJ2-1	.	TGTGCCAGCAGCTTGGTTGCTAGTGGTAATGAGCAGTTCTTC	CASSLVASGNEQFF
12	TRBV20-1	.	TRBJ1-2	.	TGCAGTGCTAGGGACGGCCTCCATGGCTACACCTTC	CSARDGLHGYTF
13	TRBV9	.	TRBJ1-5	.	TGTGCCAGCAGCGTCCAGGATAATCAGCCCCAGCATTTT	CASSVQDNQPQHF
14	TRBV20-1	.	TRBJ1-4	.	TGCAGTGCTACCTCTCAGGGGAGGGTTGAAAAACTGTTTTTT	CSATSQGRVEKLFF
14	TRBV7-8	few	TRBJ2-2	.	TGTGCCAGCAGCCGGGAGTTCAACACCGGGGAGCTGTTTTTT	CASSREFNTGELFF
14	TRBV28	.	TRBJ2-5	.	TGTGCCAGCAGTTTACTGCCAGAAGAAGAGACCCAGTACTTC	CASSLLPEEETQYF
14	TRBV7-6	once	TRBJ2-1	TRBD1	TGTGCCAGCAGCCGACAGGGGGCCTACAATCAGCAGTTCTTC	CASSRQGAYNQQFF
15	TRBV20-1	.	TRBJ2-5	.	TGCAGTGCTAGAGTCGGGGGCAGGGGCCAGGTGACCCAGTACTTC	CSARVGGRGQVTQYF
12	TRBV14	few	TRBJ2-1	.	TGTGCCAGCAGCCAAGATAGCTATGAGCAGTTCTTC	CASSQDSYEQFF
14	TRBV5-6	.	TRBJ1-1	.	TGTGCCAGCAGCTTGAGGGGGAGAGGCACTGAAGCTTTCTTT	CASSLRGRGTEAFF
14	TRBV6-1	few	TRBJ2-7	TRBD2	TGTGCCAGCAGGGCGGCGGGAGGGACCTACGAGCAGTACTTC	CASRAAGGTYEQYF
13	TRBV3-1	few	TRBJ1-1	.	TGTGCCAGCAGCCAACACCAGGGCGCTGAAGCTTTCTTT	CASSQHQGAEAFF
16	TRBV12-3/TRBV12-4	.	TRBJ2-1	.	TGTGCCAGCAGCAAATTATCCGGAGGGAGCGGAGCTGAGCAGTTCTTC	CASSKLSGGSGAEQFF
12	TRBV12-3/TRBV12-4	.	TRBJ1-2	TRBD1	TGTGCCAGCAGCCGGGGACAGGGGGCATACACCTTC	CASSRGQGAYTF
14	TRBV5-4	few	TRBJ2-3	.	TGTGCCAGCACCCATGGAAGGGAGGCAGATACGCAGTATTTT	CASTHGREADTQYF
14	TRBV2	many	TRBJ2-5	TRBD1	TGTGCCAGCAGTCAACAGGGGGTACAAGAGACCCAGTACTTC	CASSQQGVQETQYF
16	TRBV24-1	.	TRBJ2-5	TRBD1	TGTGCCACCAGTGACACCGGGACAGCGTACCAAGAGACCCAGTACTTC	CATSDTGTAYQETQYF
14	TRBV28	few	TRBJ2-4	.	TGTGCCAGCAGTTTATTCCTACCCAATGGTATTCAGTACTTC	CASSLFLPNGIQYF
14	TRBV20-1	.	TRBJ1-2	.	TGCAGTGCCCTCAAGGGTGGCCTTAGCTATGGCTACACCTTC	CSALKGGLSYGYTF
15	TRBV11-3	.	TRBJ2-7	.	TGTGCCAGCCCACTAAGGTCGGTCGGGCCCTACGAGCAGTACTTC	CASPLRSVGPYEQYF
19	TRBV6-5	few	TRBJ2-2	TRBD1	TGTGCCAGCAGTTATGCCGCCATGACAGGGGTGTCGAACACCGGGGAGCTGTTTTTT	CASSYAAMTGVSNTGELFF
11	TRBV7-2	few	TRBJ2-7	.	TGTGCCAGCAGCTTAATCACCGAGCAGTACTTC	CASSLITEQYF
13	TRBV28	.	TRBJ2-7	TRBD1	TGTGCCAGCATGGCAGGGGGCTTCTACGAGCAGTACTTC	CASMAGGFYEQYF
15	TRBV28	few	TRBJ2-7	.	TGTGCCAGCAGTCCTCCGGGTATGGCGACCTACGAGCAGTACTTC	CASSPPGMATYEQYF